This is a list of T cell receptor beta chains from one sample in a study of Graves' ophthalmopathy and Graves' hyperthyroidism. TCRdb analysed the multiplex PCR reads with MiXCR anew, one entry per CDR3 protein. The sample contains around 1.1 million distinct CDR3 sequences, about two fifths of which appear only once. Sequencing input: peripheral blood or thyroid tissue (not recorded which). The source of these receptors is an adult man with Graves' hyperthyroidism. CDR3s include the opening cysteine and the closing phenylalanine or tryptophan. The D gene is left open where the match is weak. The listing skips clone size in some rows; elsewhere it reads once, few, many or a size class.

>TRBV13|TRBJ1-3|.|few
CASSSYGGSGNTIYF
TGTGCCAGCAGCTCCTATGGGGGCTCTGGAAACACCATATATTTT
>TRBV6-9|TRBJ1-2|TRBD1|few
CASTRTGPHGYTF
TGTGCCAGCACCCGGACAGGGCCCCATGGCTACACCTTC
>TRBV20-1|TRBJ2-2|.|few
CSAPQGHTTGELFF
TGCAGTGCTCCTCAGGGGCACACAACCGGGGAGCTGTTTTTT
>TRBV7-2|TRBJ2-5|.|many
CASSPQGGKETQYF
TGTGCCAGCAGCCCACAGGGCGGGAAAGAGACCCAGTACTTC
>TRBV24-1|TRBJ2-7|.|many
CATSDLLPRDVSYEQYF
TGTGCCACCAGTGATTTGCTCCCCCGGGACGTAAGCTACGAGCAGTACTTC
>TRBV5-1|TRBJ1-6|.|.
CASSHSDYNPPLHF
TGCGCCAGCAGCCATAGCGACTATAATCCACCCCTCCACTTT
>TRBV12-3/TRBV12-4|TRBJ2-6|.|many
CASSLRGGANVLTF
TGTGCCAGCAGTTTGAGGGGTGGGGCCAACGTCCTGACTTTC
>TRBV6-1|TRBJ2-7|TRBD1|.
CASSYHRDRGYEQYF
TGTGCCAGCAGTTATCACCGGGACAGGGGTTACGAGCAGTACTTC
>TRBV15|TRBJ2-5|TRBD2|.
CATSRDLSGKDQETQYF
TGTGCCACCAGCAGAGATTTGAGCGGGAAAGACCAAGAGACCCAGTACTTC
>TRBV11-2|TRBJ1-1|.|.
CASSGEGPTNTEAFF
TGTGCCAGCAGCGGAGAGGGACCGACGAACACTGAAGCTTTCTTT
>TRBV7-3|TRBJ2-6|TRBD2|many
CASSFGLARPPSGANVLTF
TGTGCCAGCAGCTTCGGACTAGCCCGACCCCCCTCTGGGGCCAACGTCCTGACTTTC
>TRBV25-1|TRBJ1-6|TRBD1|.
CASQKTGEGDSPLHF
TGTGCCAGCCAAAAGACAGGGGAAGGGGATTCACCCCTCCACTTT
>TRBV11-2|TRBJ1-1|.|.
CASSPPEGQKTEAFF
TGTGCCAGCAGTCCTCCTGAGGGGCAGAAGACTGAAGCTTTCTTT
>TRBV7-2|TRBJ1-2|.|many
CASSLATQNSGYTF
TGTGCCAGCAGCTTAGCGACCCAGAACTCTGGCTACACCTTC
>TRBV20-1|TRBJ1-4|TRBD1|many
CSAREEGRGKEKLFF
TGCAGTGCTAGAGAGGAAGGCAGGGGGAAAGAAAAACTGTTTTTT
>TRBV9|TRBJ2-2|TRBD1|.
CASSVETGADTGELFF
TGTGCCAGCAGCGTAGAAACAGGGGCGGACACCGGGGAGCTGTTTTTT
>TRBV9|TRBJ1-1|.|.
CASSQGLVNTEAFF
TGTGCCAGCAGCCAAGGTTTGGTTAACACTGAAGCTTTCTTT
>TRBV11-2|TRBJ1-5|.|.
CASSALGSNQPQHF
TGTGCCAGCAGCGCACTTGGTAGCAATCAGCCCCAGCATTTT
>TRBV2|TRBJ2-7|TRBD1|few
CASSSRTGIYEQYF
TGTGCCAGCAGTTCGAGGACAGGGATCTACGAGCAGTACTTC
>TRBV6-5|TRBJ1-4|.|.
CASSYSVERKLFF
TGTGCCAGCAGTTACTCAGTGGAGCGAAAACTGTTTTTT
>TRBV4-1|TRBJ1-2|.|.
CASSPGIGGYGYTF
TGCGCCAGCAGCCCGGGGATAGGGGGCTATGGCTACACCTTC
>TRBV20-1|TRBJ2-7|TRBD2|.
CSAGLAGGLSYEQYF
TGCAGTGCCGGACTAGCGGGGGGACTCTCCTACGAGCAGTACTTC
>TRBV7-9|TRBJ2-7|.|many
CASSLSQYYEQYF
TGTGCCAGCAGCTTGTCTCAGTACTACGAGCAGTACTTC
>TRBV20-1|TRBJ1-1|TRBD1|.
CSAIKGANTEAFF
TGCAGTGCTATAAAGGGGGCGAACACTGAAGCTTTCTTT
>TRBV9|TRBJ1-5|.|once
CASSVGMGQHF
TGTGCCAGCAGCGTAGGGATGGGACAGCATTTT
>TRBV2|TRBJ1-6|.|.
CASIRGTYNSPLHF
TGTGCCAGCATTAGGGGCACCTATAATTCACCCCTCCACTTT
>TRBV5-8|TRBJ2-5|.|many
CASSLAQGLETQYF
TGTGCCAGCAGCTTGGCGCAGGGGTTGGAGACCCAGTACTTC
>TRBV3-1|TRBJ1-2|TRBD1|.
CASSHKGAGSYGYTF
TGTGCCAGCAGCCATAAGGGGGCAGGGAGCTATGGCTACACCTTC
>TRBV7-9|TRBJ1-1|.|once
CAASRDGVGVGAFF
TGTGCCGCCAGCAGGGATGGGGTAGGGGTGGGGGCTTTCTTT
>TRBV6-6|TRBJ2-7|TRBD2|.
CASSEAWVVAGGKNYEQYF
TGTGCCAGCAGTGAAGCTTGGGTAGTAGCGGGAGGAAAGAACTACGAGCAGTACTTC
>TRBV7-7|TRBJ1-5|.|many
CASSSGVGQPQHF
TGTGCCAGCAGCTCAGGGGTGGGTCAGCCCCAGCATTTT
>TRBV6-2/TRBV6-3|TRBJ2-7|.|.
CASGIREQYF
TGTGCCAGCGGGATTCGCGAGCAGTACTTC
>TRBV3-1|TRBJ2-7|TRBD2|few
CASSSGTGTSGKQYF
TGTGCCAGCAGCTCGGGAACCGGGACTAGCGGGAAACAGTACTTC
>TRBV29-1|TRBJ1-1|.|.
CSVGTSRGEAATFF
TGCAGCGTTGGTACCTCCAGGGGCGAGGCGGCGACTTTCTTT
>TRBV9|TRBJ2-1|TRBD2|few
CASSPLLAGHNEQFF
TGTGCCAGCAGCCCCCTACTAGCGGGACACAATGAGCAGTTCTTC
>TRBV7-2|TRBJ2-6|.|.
CASSSGAAF
TGTGCCAGCAGCTCCGGGGCGGCTTTC
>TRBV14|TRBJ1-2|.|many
CASSQAVLNYGYTF
TGTGCCAGCAGCCAAGCCGTACTTAACTATGGCTACACCTTC
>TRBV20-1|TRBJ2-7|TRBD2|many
CSARPKPRDYSGEQYF
TGCAGTGCTAGACCTAAGCCCCGGGACTACAGTGGCGAGCAGTACTTC
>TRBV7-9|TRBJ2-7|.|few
CASSLPSDSLASYEQYF
TGTGCCAGCAGCTTGCCCTCCGACAGCCTTGCTTCCTACGAGCAGTACTTC
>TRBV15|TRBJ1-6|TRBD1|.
CATSSLWGQTNSPLHF
TGTGCCACCAGCAGTTTGTGGGGACAGACAAATTCACCCCTCCACTTT
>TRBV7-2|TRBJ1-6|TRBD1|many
CASSFDRGRSPLHF
TGTGCCAGCAGCTTCGACAGGGGGCGATCACCCCTCCACTTT
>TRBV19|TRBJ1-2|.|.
CASRRDPGAGGYTF
TGTGCCAGCAGACGTGACCCCGGGGCTGGTGGCTACACCTTC